This TCR beta chain was observed in a study of radiotherapy plus CTLA-4 blockade in lung cancer. Germline V gene sequence: CDR1 KGHSH, CDR2 LQKENI. V trimming: 4 bases; J trimming: 4 bases; junction bases outside the gene matches: 7. The CDR3 covers 15 residues. Sequencing was performed with immunoSEQ multiplex PCR; in TCRdb, only in-frame clones are kept and a portion is missing. This table holds 75,000 to 80,000 clones, 85% to 90% found once. Study-wide results and caveats: The authors reported that early blood T cell clone dynamics, with interferon-beta, best predicted response.

This clone was observed a few times. Antigen unknown. The source material was peripheral blood, sampled from a patient treated with radiotherapy plus ipilimumab. The chain recombines TRBV18 with TRBJ2-5; 9 bases align to TRBD1. The source of this sequence is a human donor with non-small cell lung cancer who had stable disease on radiotherapy plus ipilimumab. In DNA, the CDR3 is TGTGCCAGCTCACATAACAGGGGGCGCGGAGAGACCCAGTACTTC. It yields the protein CASSHNRGRGETQYF.